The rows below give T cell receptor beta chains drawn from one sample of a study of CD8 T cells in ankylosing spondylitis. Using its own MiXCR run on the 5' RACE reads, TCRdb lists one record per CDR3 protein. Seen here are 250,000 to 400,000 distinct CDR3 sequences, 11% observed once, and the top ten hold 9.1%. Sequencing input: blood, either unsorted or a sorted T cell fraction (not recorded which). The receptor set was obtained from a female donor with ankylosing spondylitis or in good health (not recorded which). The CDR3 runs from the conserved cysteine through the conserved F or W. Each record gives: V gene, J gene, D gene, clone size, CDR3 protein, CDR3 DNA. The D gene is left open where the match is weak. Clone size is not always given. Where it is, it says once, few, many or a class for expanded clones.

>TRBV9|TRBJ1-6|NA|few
CASSPGPNSPLHF
TGTGCCAGCAGCCCCGGACCTAATTCACCCCTCCACTTT
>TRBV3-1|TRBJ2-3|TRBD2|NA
CACSQAQLAGGGTDTQYF
TGTGCCTGCAGCCAAGCCCAACTAGCGGGAGGGGGCACAGATACGCAGTATTTT
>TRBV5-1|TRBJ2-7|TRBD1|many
CASSPGQIFYEQYF
TGCGCCAGCAGCCCGGGACAGATTTTTTACGAGCAGTACTTC
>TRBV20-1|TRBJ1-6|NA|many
CSARDGLTSYNSPLHF
TGCAGTGCTAGAGATGGACTGACCTCCTATAATTCACCCCTCCACTTT
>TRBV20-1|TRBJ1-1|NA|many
CSASGIWDPAAEAFF
TGCAGTGCTAGCGGAATTTGGGACCCAGCCGCTGAAGCTTTCTTT
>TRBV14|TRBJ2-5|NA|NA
CASSQVPGSRSPQETQYF
TGTGCCAGCAGCCAAGTGCCAGGGAGCAGGAGTCCACAAGAGACCCAGTACTTC
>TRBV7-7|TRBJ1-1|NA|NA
CASSPSGGAEAFF
TGTGCCAGCAGCCCATCGGGGGGAGCTGAAGCTTTCTTT
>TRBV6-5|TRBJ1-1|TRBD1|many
CASSYGDSPGPFSTEAFF
TGTGCCAGCAGTTACGGGGACAGCCCGGGCCCTTTTAGCACTGAAGCTTTCTTT
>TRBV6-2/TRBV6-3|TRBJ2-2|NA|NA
CASTHWGETGELFF
TGTGCCAGCACCCACTGGGGGGAAACCGGGGAGCTGTTTTTT
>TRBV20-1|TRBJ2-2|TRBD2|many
CSARNLAGPSGGELFF
TGCAGTGCTAGAAACCTAGCGGGGCCATCAGGCGGGGAGCTGTTTTTT
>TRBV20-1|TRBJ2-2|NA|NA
CCAPSPPGHPGFFAGELFF
TGCTGTGCCCCGAGCCCCCCGGGCCATCCAGGCTTTTTTGCCGGGGAGCTGTTTTTT
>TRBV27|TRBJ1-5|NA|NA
CASSLLTGDQPQHF
TGTGCCAGCAGTTTACTGACAGGCGATCAGCCCCAGCATTTT
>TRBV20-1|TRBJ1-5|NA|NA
CSANYRDNHPLHF
TGCAGTGCCAACTACAGGGATAATCACCCCCTGCATTTT
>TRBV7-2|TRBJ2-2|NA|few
CASSLFATSFAGELFF
TGTGCCAGCAGCTTATTCGCCACTAGTTTTGCCGGGGAGCTGTTTTTT
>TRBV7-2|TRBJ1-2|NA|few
CASSPGSHRGYTF
TGTGCCAGCAGCCCTGGTTCACACCGGGGCTACACCTTC
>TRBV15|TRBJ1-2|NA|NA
CATSRDIDRIYGYTF
TGTGCCACCAGCAGAGATATTGACAGGATCTATGGCTACACCTTC
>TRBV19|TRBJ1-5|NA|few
CASSISTGTRPEGQPQHF
TGTGCCAGTAGTATTTCAACCGGGACACGACCTGAAGGTCAGCCCCAGCATTTT
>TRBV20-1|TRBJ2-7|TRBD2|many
CSAEILAGTYEQYF
TGCAGTGCTGAGATACTAGCGGGGACCTACGAGCAGTACTTC
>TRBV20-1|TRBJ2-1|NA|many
CSARRRHNEQFF
TGCAGTGCCCGAAGACGGCACAATGAGCAGTTCTTC
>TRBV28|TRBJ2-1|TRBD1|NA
CASTLQTGFVNEQFF
TGTGCCAGCACACTACAGACAGGGTTTGTGAATGAGCAGTTCTTC
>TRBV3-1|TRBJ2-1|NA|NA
CACSQGDGSGTYNEQFF
TGTGCCTGCAGCCAAGGAGACGGGAGTGGCACCTACAATGAGCAGTTCTTC
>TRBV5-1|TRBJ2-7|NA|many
CASSLEIGYEQYF
TGCGCCAGCAGCTTGGAAATCGGCTACGAGCAGTACTTC
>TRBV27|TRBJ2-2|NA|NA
CASGFLEGANTGELFF
TGTGCCAGCGGGTTCCTGGAGGGTGCGAACACCGGGGAGCTGTTTTTT
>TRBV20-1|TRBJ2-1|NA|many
CSARGDYNEQFF
TGCAGTGCTAGAGGGGACTACAATGAGCAGTTCTTC
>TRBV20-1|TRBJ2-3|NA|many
CSVVLPTDTQYF
TGCAGTGTAGTTCTCCCCACAGATACGCAGTATTTT
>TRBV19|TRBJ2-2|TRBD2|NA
CASSLLAGGPGTGELFF
TGTGCCAGTAGTTTGCTAGCGGGGGGGCCGGGCACCGGGGAGCTGTTTTTT
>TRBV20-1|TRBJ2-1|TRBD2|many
CSATSGRGTNEQFF
TGCAGTGCTACTAGCGGGAGGGGAACCAATGAGCAGTTCTTC
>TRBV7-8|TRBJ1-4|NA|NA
CASSLTGGVEKLFF
TGTGCCAGCAGCTTGACCGGGGGGGTGGAAAAACTGTTTTTT
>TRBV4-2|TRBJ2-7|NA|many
CASSQDDRSYEQYF
TGTGCCAGCAGCCAAGATGATCGGTCCTACGAGCAGTACTTC
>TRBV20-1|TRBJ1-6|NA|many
CSAREVAGSSYNSPLHF
TGCAGTGCTAGAGAGGTGGCAGGTAGCTCCTATAATTCACCCCTCCACTTT
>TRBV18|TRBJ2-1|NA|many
CASSPPAGSPGLYNEQFF
TGTGCCAGCTCACCACCGGCGGGCTCCCCCGGCTTATACAATGAGCAGTTCTTC
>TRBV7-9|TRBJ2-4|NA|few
CASSLPRELAKNIQYF
TGTGCCAGCAGCCTACCCCGCGAGCTAGCCAAAAACATTCAGTACTTC
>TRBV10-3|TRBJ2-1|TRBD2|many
CAIRGTSGDLNEQFF
TGTGCCATCAGAGGGACTAGCGGGGATCTCAATGAGCAGTTCTTC
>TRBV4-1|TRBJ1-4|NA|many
CASSSDGARNEKLFF
TGCGCCAGCAGCTCAGACGGCGCAAGGAATGAAAAACTGTTTTTT
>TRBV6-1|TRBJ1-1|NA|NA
CASSARTELYTEAFF
TGTGCCAGCAGTGCCCGGACAGAGCTATACACTGAAGCTTTCTTT
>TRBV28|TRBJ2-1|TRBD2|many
CASSIAGGTYNEQFF
TGTGCCAGCAGTATAGCGGGAGGGACCTACAATGAGCAGTTCTTC
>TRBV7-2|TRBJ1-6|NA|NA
CASSDPRGGLRNSPLHF
TGTGCCAGCAGCGACCCCCGGGGTGGGCTGAGGAATTCACCCCTCCACTTT
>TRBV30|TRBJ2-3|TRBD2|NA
CASNRGEGLTDTQYF
TGTGCCTCCAACCGAGGGGAGGGCCTCACAGATACGCAGTATTTT
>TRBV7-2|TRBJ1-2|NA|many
CASSPPTRAYYGYTF
TGTGCCAGCAGCCCACCGACAAGGGCCTACTATGGCTACACCTTC
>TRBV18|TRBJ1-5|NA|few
CASSPRQDQPQHF
TGTGCCAGCTCACCTCGACAGGATCAGCCCCAGCATTTT
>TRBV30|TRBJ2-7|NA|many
CAWSPNSYEQYF
TGTGCCTGGAGTCCGAACTCCTACGAGCAGTACTTC